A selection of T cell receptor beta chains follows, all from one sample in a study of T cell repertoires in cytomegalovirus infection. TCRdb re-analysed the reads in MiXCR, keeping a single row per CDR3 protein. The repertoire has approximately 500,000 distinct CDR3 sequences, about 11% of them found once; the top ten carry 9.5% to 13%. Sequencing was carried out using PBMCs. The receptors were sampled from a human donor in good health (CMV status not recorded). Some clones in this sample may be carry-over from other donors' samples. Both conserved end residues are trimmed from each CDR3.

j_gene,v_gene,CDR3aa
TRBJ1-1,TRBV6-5,ASSPSGSRTEAF
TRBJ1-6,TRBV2,AKQGGDSPLH
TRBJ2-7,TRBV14,ASSLRTGPLYEQY
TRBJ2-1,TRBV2,ASSEQQGGGF
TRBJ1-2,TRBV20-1,SAWPGTGYT
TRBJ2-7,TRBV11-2,ASSVGLAGLYEQY
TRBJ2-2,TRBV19,ASSGGRALAGELF
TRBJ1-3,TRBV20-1,SAGGSSGNTIY
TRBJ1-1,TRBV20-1,SARGGPTNTEAF
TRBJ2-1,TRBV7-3,ASSPGGGIAYNEQF
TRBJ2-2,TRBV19,ASSYDQGPGELF
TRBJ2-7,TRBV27,ASSLMARGEQY
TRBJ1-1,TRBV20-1,SAAPGTANTEAF
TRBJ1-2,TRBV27,ASSSSGDGYT
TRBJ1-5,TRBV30,AWSDSSNQPQH
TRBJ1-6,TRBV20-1,SARVVRRDRNSPLH
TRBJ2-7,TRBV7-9,ATSGSSQYEQY
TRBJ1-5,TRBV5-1,ASSLGREGQPQH
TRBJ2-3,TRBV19,ASSPGQVTDTQY
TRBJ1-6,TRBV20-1,SARGLRESPLH
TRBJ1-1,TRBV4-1,ASSQAQGNTEAF
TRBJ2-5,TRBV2,ASSEGIGETQY
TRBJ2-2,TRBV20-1,SAEGGWTGELF
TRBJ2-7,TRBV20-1,SAADRSRAREQY